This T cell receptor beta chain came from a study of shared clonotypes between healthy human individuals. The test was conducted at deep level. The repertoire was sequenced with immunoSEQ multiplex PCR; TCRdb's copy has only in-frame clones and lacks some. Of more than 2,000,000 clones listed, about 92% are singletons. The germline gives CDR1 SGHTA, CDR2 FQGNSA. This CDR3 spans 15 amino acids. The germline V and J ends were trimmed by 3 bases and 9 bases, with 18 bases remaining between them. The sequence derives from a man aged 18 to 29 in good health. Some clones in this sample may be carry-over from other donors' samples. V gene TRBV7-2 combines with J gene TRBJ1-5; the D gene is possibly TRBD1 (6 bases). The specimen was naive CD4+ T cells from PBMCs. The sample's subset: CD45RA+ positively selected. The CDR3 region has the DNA TGTGCCAGCAGCTTCACCGGGACACTTGTAGGGCCCCAGCATTTT. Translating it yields CASSFTGTLVGPQHF.